One and the same sample provided the 29 T cell receptor beta chains below, sequenced in a study of blood T cell repertoires in COVID-19. The method was immunoSEQ multiplex PCR; TCRdb's version includes in-frame clones alone and lacks a portion of them. The sample consists of hundreds of thousands of clones, approximately 92% of them appearing once. Sequenced material: PBMCs or T cells enriched from blood (not recorded which). The receptors come from a young man who had recovered from COVID-19.

The chain employs TRBV10-2 and TRBJ2-2; 10 bases align to TRBD2. Trimming at V came to 6 bases and at J to 2 bases, leaving 15 bases not matched to a gene. The germline V gene encodes CDR1 WSHSY and CDR2 SAAADI. This CDR3 has 19 amino acids. The CDR3 reads CASRALGLGLADNTGELFF. CDR3 coding DNA: TGCGCCAGCAGGGCCTTGGGCCTCGGACTAGCGGACAACACCGGGGAGCTGTTTTTT.

V usage is TRBV18 and J usage is TRBJ1-4; D not certain. The CDR3 has 15 residues. CDR1 KGHSH and CDR2 LQKENI come from the germline V gene. V shed 2 bases and J shed 5 bases, with 12 bases lying between them. In DNA, the CDR3 is TGTGCCAGCTCACCATACAAATCGGGAAATGAAAAACTGTTTTTT. Protein product: CASSPYKSGNEKLFF.

The chain uses TRBV1 and TRBJ1-4; TRBD1, as called in the table, went unchecked against the DNA. TRBV1 is termed a pseudogene. This CDR3 spans 18 amino acids. CDR3 sequence reads: CTSSLGNRVGKTNEKLFF. For the CDR3, the DNA is TGCACCAGCAGCCTTGGTAACAGGGTGGGAAAAACTAATGAAAAACTGTTTTTT.

This rearrangement joins TRBV23-1 to TRBJ2-5, with 9 bases lining up with TRBD2. TRBV23-1 is an open reading frame, and its role is uncertain. The CDR3 extends over 17 amino acids. Losses at the gene ends were 2 bases for V and 3 bases for J; bases not matched to a gene: 10. The CDR3 sequence: CASSQPRPSGKEETQYF. The DNA for the CDR3 is TGCGCCAGCAGTCAACCACGTCCTAGCGGGAAGGAAGAGACCCAGTACTTC.

This clone appeared a single time. CDR3 protein: CASKASGNQPQHF. The DNA for the CDR3 is TGTGCCAGCAAAGCCTCAGGGAATCAGCCCCAGCATTTT. The chain links TRBV19 to TRBJ1-5; tentative D call: TRBD1 (5 bases). Trimming took 9 bases from V and 4 from J, leaving 13 bases between them. This CDR3 has 13 residues. Germline CDR1 is LNHDA and CDR2 is SQIVND (reference sequence).

This CDR3 reads CASSQGQGLNYEQYF. The CDR3 coding sequence is TGTGCCAGCAGCCAAGGGCAGGGACTTAACTACGAGCAGTACTTC. V and J are TRBV3-1 (or the pseudogene TRBV3-2) and TRBJ2-7, with a possible D match to TRBD2 (6 bases). CDR1 is LGHDT and CDR2 is YNNKEL in the germline V gene (reference sequence). This CDR3 has 15 amino acids. Trimming stripped 1 base from V and 3 bases from J, with 13 bases between.

V usage is TRBV20-1 and J usage is TRBJ1-1, with TRBD1 identical over 7 bases. Germline-derived CDR1 and CDR2 are DFQATT and SNEGSKA (reference sequence). CDR3 length: 10 residues. Trimming at V came to 6 bases and at J to 12 bases, leaving 7 bases not matched to a gene. The CDR3 region has the DNA TGCAGTGCCACAGGGGTCGCAACTTTCTTT. Protein product: CSATGVATFF.

V and J are TRBV15 and TRBJ2-5; 7 bases map to TRBD1. J was trimmed by 4 bases and V by 6 bases; bases with no gene match: 11. This CDR3 is built from 15 residues. Germline V lookup: CDR1 LNHNV, CDR2 YYDKDF (reference sequence). The CDR3 is CATSFGTGDLETQYF. Written as DNA, the CDR3 is TGTGCCACCAGTTTTGGCACAGGGGATCTAGAGACCCAGTACTTC.

The chain couples TRBV19 to TRBJ1-1; unclear D gene. Per germline, CDR1 LNHDA and CDR2 SQIVND (reference sequence). This CDR3 comprises 14 residues. V shed 1 base and J shed 8 bases, with 14 bases lying between them. CDR3 nucleotides: TGTGCCAGTAGTATAGCTGTCAGACAATCCGAAGCTTTCTTT. This translates into CASSIAVRQSEAFF.

V usage is TRBV10-1 and J usage is TRBJ2-1; 8 positions match TRBD2. CDR3 length equals 16 residues. The germline CDR1 and CDR2 sequences are WNHNN and SYGVQD (reference sequence). Trimming removed 4 bases from V and 5 bases from J; junction bases left unmatched: 10. The DNA of the CDR3 is TGCGCCAGCAGTGGCCCCCTAGCGGGCCCACACAATGAGCAGTTCTTC. Amino acids: CASSGPLAGPHNEQFF.

The J gene is TRBJ1-3, the V gene TRBV28, with a weak D call TRBD1 (6 bases). Germline lookup yields CDR1 MDHEN and CDR2 SYDVKM. The length of the CDR3 is 15 residues. With 6 bases removed from V and 1 base from J, the gap between germline ends came to 13 bases. DNA for the CDR3: TGTGCCAGCAGCTCCTGGGGGCGGTCTGGAAACACCATATATTTT. It is translated as CASSSWGRSGNTIYF. Supplemented by reference TRBV28 and TRBJ1-3, the full variable domain reads DVKVTQSSRYLVKRTGEKVFLECVQDMDHENMFWYRQDPGLGLRLIYFSYDVKMKEKGDIPEGYSVSREKKERFSLILESASTNQTSMYLCASSSWGRSGNTIYFGEGSWLTVV.

The chain carries TRBV18 and TRBJ1-4; no clear D gene. The ends were cut back, 2 bases at V and 7 bases at J, with 14 bases in the middle. Per germline, CDR1 KGHSH and CDR2 LQKENI. The CDR3 is 15 amino acids. The CDR3 spells CASSPNQDRSEKLFF. The CDR3, as DNA: TGTGCCAGCTCACCAAATCAGGATCGAAGTGAAAAACTGTTTTTT.

The chain is built from TRBV11-2 and TRBJ2-2; no clear D gene. CDR1 SGHAT and CDR2 FQNNGV come from the germline V gene. V lost 0 bases and J 5 bases, leaving 7 bases between the germline ends. This CDR3 region has 14 residues. The CDR3, as DNA: TGTGCCAGCAGCTTAGAGAGCGCAACCGGGGAGCTGTTTTTT. Protein sequence: CASSLESATGELFF.

The rearrangement links TRBV29-1 to TRBJ2-7, with 7 bases fitting TRBD1. J gave up 3 bases and V 1 base, and 9 bases lay outside the gene matches. Germline CDR1 reads SQVTM; CDR2 reads ANQGSEA. CDR3 length: 15 amino acids. The CDR3 loop is CSVEGSRDRYYEQYF. DNA for the CDR3: TGCAGCGTTGAAGGCAGCCGGGACAGATACTACGAGCAGTACTTC.

V and J are TRBV7-9 and TRBJ2-2; 13 bases map to TRBD2. V lost 5 bases and J lost 4; bases outside the gene matches: 7. The CDR3 loop spans 17 amino acids. Germline V gene lookup returns CDR1 SEHNR and CDR2 FQNEAQ (reference sequence). DNA of the CDR3: TGTGCCAGCAGCACATCCGGACTAGCGGGAGTCACCGGGGAGCTGTTTTTT. Translated, it gives CASSTSGLAGVTGELFF.

The chain carries TRBV9 and TRBJ1-2; the D gene is possibly TRBD1 (6 bases). V lost 5 bases and J 2 bases, leaving 10 bases between the germline ends. The CDR3 is made up of 13 amino acids. CDR1 and CDR2 (germline): SGDLS, YYNGEE. The CDR3 spells CASSQDRNYGYTF. CDR3 DNA sequence: TGTGCCAGCAGTCAAGACAGGAACTATGGCTACACCTTC.

This clone has just one count. The V call is TRBV3-1 (or the pseudogene TRBV3-2), the J call TRBJ2-3, with D perhaps matching TRBD2 (7 bases). Germline V lookup: CDR1 LGHDT, CDR2 YNNKEL (reference sequence). V was cut by 4 bases and J by 1 base, with 18 bases left in between. CDR3 length: 17 amino acids. The CDR3 loop is CASSRDGGGSGTDTQYF. The CDR3 nucleotides read TGTGCCAGCAGCCGAGATGGGGGCGGGAGTGGCACAGATACGCAGTATTTT.

This rearrangement joins TRBV7-3 to TRBJ1-2; possibly TRBD1 for D (6 bases). In germline, CDR1 is SGHTA, CDR2 FQGTGA. The V end was cut by 3 bases, the J end by 4 bases, with 15 bases between. This CDR3 has 15 residues. The CDR3 protein is CASSFTGWLIYGYTF. For the CDR3, the DNA is TGTGCCAGCAGCTTCACAGGGTGGTTGATCTATGGCTACACCTTC.

The chain employs TRBV18 and TRBJ2-2; 13 bases are a match to TRBD2. The CDR3 spans 19 residues. The V gene's germline CDR1 is KGHSH and CDR2 LQKENI. Trimming at V came to 3 bases and at J to 3 bases, leaving 10 bases not matched to a gene. The CDR3 protein is CASSPLFPGLAGYTGELFF. The CDR3 nucleotides read TGTGCCAGCTCACCTCTCTTCCCGGGACTAGCGGGATACACCGGGGAGCTGTTTTTT.

The chain is built from TRBV30 and TRBJ2-3; D is ambiguous. This CDR3 region has 12 residues. With 3 bases removed from V and 1 base from J, the gap between germline ends came to 5 bases. Per the germline V gene, CDR1 is GTSNPN and CDR2 is SVGIG (reference sequence). As DNA, the CDR3 is TGTGCCTGGAGAGGAGGCACAGATACGCAGTATTTT. This translates into CAWRGGTDTQYF.

The genes are TRBV2 and TRBJ1-4; 7 bases agree with TRBD1. CDR1 and CDR2 from the germline V gene are SNHLY and FYNNEI. The CDR3 covers 13 residues. V lost 4 bases to trimming and J lost 7 bases; unmatched junction nucleotides: 3. CDR3 in DNA: TGTGCCAGCAGTGTGAGACAGGGTGAAAAACTGTTTTTT. As protein: CASSVRQGEKLFF. Variable domain in full (rest from reference TRBV2 and TRBJ1-4): EPEVTQTPSHQVTQMGQEVILRCVPISNHLYFYWYRQILGQKVEFLVSFYNNEISEKSEIFDDQFSVERPDGSNFTLKIRSTKLEDSAMYFCASSVRQGEKLFFGSGTQLSVL.

A single count supports this clone. The chain employs TRBV30 and TRBJ2-3; D is possibly TRBD2 (5 bases). CDR1 is GTSNPN and CDR2 is SVGIG in the germline V gene (reference sequence). Trimming removed 6 bases at V and 5 bases at J, with 18 bases between. This CDR3 is 14 amino acids long. The CDR3 sequence is CACREWSRGDTQYF. CDR3 nucleotide sequence: TGTGCCTGCCGCGAATGGAGCCGGGGAGATACGCAGTATTTT.

This chain joins TRBV6-5 and TRBJ2-3, with TRBD2 matching over 11 bases. V shed 6 bases and J 5 bases; nucleotides not matched to a gene: 4. The V gene's germline CDR1 is MNHEY and CDR2 SVGAGI. The CDR3 contains 14 residues. The chain's CDR3 is CASSLLAGGDTQYF. The CDR3 DNA reads TGTGCCAGCAGCCTTCTAGCGGGAGGAGATACGCAGTATTTT.

This chain uses TRBV7-8 with TRBJ2-7; D might be TRBD2 (5 bases). CDR1 is SGHVS and CDR2 is FQNEAQ in the germline V gene. The germline V and J ends were trimmed by 5 bases and 3 bases, with 14 bases remaining between them. CDR3 length: 14 residues. The CDR3 here is CASSPEARGYEQYF. In DNA, the CDR3 is TGTGCCAGCAGCCCAGAGGCCCGGGGCTACGAGCAGTACTTC.

This chain links TRBV5-1 with TRBJ1-2, with 7 bases fitting TRBD1. Germline V CDR1 and CDR2: SGHRS, YFSETQ. The V gene end was trimmed by 0 bases and the J gene end by 8 bases; junction bases not matched to a gene: 10. CDR3 length: 15 amino acids. CDR3 region: CASSLEGQGEGGYTF. DNA for the CDR3: TGCGCCAGCAGCTTGGAAGGCCAGGGGGAAGGAGGCTACACCTTC.

The chain has TRBV6-5 and TRBJ1-5; 8 nucleotides agree with TRBD1. The germline gives CDR1 MNHEY, CDR2 SVGAGI. The CDR3 is 14 amino acids. V was pared by 5 bases and J by 4 bases, with 4 bases of the junction left unmatched. CDR3 sequence: CASSPGQANQPQHF. Written as DNA, the CDR3 is TGTGCCAGCAGTCCGGGACAGGCGAATCAGCCCCAGCATTTT.

The J gene is TRBJ2-7, the V gene TRBV28; 7 bases match TRBD1. The V gene's germline CDR1 is MDHEN and CDR2 SYDVKM. This CDR3 is 16 amino acids long. V shed 1 base, J shed 0 bases, and the junction held 6 bases outside the gene matches. The CDR3 DNA is TGTGCCAGCAGTTTATCCGCGACAGGGAGCTCCTACGAGCAGTACTTC. It codes for CASSLSATGSSYEQYF.

The chain links TRBV28 to TRBJ2-3; possible D gene TRBD1, 5 bases. The CDR3 runs to 15 residues. Per germline, CDR1 MDHEN and CDR2 SYDVKM. The V end was cut by 6 bases, the J end by 2 bases, with 15 bases between. CDR3 sequence: CASSQNRLSTDTQYF. The DNA of the CDR3 is TGTGCCAGCAGCCAAAACAGGCTGTCCACAGATACGCAGTATTTT. The variable domain in full, completed from reference TRBV28 and TRBJ2-3, reads DVKVTQSSRYLVKRTGEKVFLECVQDMDHENMFWYRQDPGLGLRLIYFSYDVKMKEKGDIPEGYSVSREKKERFSLILESASTNQTSMYLCASSQNRLSTDTQYFGPGTRLTVL.

J is TRBJ2-7 and V is TRBV6-6, with D possibly being TRBD2 (6 bases). Between the trimmed V and J ends, which lost 4 bases and 3 bases, there was a span of 19 bases. This CDR3 is built from 16 residues. CDR1 is MNHNY and CDR2 is SVGAGI in the germline V gene (reference sequence). The CDR3 loop reads CASSSTIGGTVYEQYF. CDR3 coding DNA: TGTGCCAGCAGTTCTACAATTGGGGGGACGGTCTACGAGCAGTACTTC.